This T cell receptor beta chain was obtained from a study of blood T cell repertoires in COVID-19. Overall study context: Sample material is recorded as cDNA or gDNA derived from T cells, B-cell-depleted T cells, or PBMCs.

Sequencing was performed with immunoSEQ multiplex PCR; in TCRdb, only in-frame clones are kept and a portion is missing. The profile shows hundreds of thousands of clones, 80% to 85% of them singletons. Across over 20 US areas, participants ranged in age from about 18 to 90 years. The CDR3 is 17 amino acids. The origin of this receptor is a woman in her thirties or forties who had recovered from COVID-19. J is TRBJ2-7 and V is TRBV21-1; TRBD1, the table's D call, was not compared with the DNA. TRBV21-1 has pseudogene status. Source material: PBMCs or T cells enriched from blood (not recorded which). CDR3 DNA: TGTGCCAGCAGGAAAAGGATCATCTCTGGGGCCCTCTACGAGCAGTACGTC. It codes for CASRKRIISGALYEQYV.